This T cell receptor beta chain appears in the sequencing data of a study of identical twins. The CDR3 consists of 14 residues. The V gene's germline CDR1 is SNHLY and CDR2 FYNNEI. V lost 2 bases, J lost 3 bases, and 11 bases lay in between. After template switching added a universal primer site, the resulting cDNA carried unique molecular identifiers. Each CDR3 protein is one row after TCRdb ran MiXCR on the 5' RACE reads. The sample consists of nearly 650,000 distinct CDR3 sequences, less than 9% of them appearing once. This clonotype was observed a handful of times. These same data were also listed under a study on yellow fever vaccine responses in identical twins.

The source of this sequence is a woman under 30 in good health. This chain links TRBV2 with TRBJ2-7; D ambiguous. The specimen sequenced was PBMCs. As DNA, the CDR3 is TGTGCCAGCAGTGAATCTGGGCGAATCTACGAGCAGTACTTC. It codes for CASSESGRIYEQYF.